These 11 T cell receptor beta chains were sequenced from one sample in a study of neurological immune-mediated disorders. TCRdb passed the 5' RACE reads through MiXCR, listing each CDR3 protein once. The data contain more than 75,000 distinct CDR3 sequences, about a tenth of them singletons. Sequencing was carried out using PBMCs. These receptors came from a middle-aged man in good health.

This clonotype was detected ten times or more. The J gene is TRBJ2-2, the V gene TRBV2; possibly TRBD1 for D (5 bases). V was cut by 7 bases and J by 7 bases, with 13 bases left in between. Looked up from germline, CDR1 is SNHLY and CDR2 is FYNNEI. CDR3 length: 13 residues. The CDR3 loop is CASIPGWVGELFF. The CDR3 DNA sequence: TGTGCCAGCATCCCAGGGTGGGTCGGGGAGCTGTTTTTT.

This clonotype has a count of ten or more. The gene calls are TRBV27 and TRBJ2-3, with TRBD2 identical over 11 bases. The germline CDR1 and CDR2 sequences are MNHEY and SMNVEV (reference sequence). V lost 6 bases to trimming and J lost 3 bases; unmatched junction nucleotides: 5. CDR3 length equals 15 residues. Written as DNA, the CDR3 is TGTGCCAGCAGCCCTAGCGGGAGGAAGACAGATACGCAGTATTTT. Encoded protein: CASSPSGRKTDTQYF.

Ten or more counts support this clonotype. The J gene is TRBJ1-1, the V gene TRBV5-5, with D possibly matching TRBD1 (5 bases). Trimming removed 1 base at V and 3 bases at J, with 16 bases between. The CDR3 loop spans 16 amino acids. Looked up from germline, CDR1 is SGHKS and CDR2 is YYEKEE (reference sequence). This CDR3 is CASSLREWGGDTEAFF. CDR3 nucleotide sequence: TGTGCCAGCAGCTTGCGGGAATGGGGAGGGGACACTGAAGCTTTCTTT.

This clonotype was seen a few times. V and J are TRBV10-2 and TRBJ1-1, with a weak D call TRBD1 (6 bases). This CDR3 region has 13 residues. CDR1 is WSHSY, CDR2 SAAADI, per germline. Trimming took off 4 bases at V and 8 bases at J, with 14 bases between the two ends. The CDR3 sequence is CASSVGGRAEAFF. CDR3 nucleotide sequence: TGCGCCAGCAGTGTTGGGGGCAGGGCGGAAGCTTTCTTT.

This clonotype was counted only a few times. This chain joins TRBV27 and TRBJ2-3; possible D gene TRBD2, 6 bases. V was clipped by 6 bases and J by 0 bases, with 25 bases between them. The CDR3 consists of 19 residues. CDR1 is MNHEY and CDR2 is SMNVEV in the germline V gene (reference sequence). The CDR3 DNA reads as TGTGCCAGCAGCCCACTAAAGGGCACCCGGAGCGGGAGCACAGATACGCAGTATTTT. This gives the protein CASSPLKGTRSGSTDTQYF.

This clonotype was recorded at least ten times. The chain combines TRBV12-3 or TRBV12-4 with TRBJ2-3, with 10 bases matching TRBD2. The CDR3 has 12 residues. The CDR3 here is CASGGAEDTQYF. CDR3 sequence (DNA): TGTGCAAGCGGGGGGGCCGAAGATACGCAGTATTTT.

The chain carries TRBV20-1 and TRBJ1-1, with TRBD1 matching 7 bases. This CDR3 has 12 amino acids. The germline V gene has CDR1 DFQATT and CDR2 SNEGSKA (reference sequence). V was clipped by 3 bases and J by 5 bases; unmatched bases: 3. CDR3 protein: CSASLQGTEAFF. For the CDR3, the DNA is TGCAGTGCTAGCCTACAGGGGACTGAAGCTTTCTTT.

This clonotype was counted ten times or more. The chain links TRBV20-1 to TRBJ2-5; 13 positions match TRBD2. The germline V gene encodes CDR1 DFQATT and CDR2 SNEGSKA (reference sequence). This CDR3 spans 14 amino acids. Trimming at V came to 6 bases and at J to 1 base, leaving 2 bases not matched to a gene. The CDR3, as DNA: TGCAGTGCCCGGACTAGCGGGAGCCAAGAGACCCAGTACTTC. This encodes CSARTSGSQETQYF.

As concerns this clonotype: Just one base apart from a much larger clone, this may be a read error. The CDR3 region is CASNKRGANYGYTF. The CDR3 bases are TGTGCCAGCAACAAGAGGGGGGCCAACTATGGCTACACCTTC. The chain joins TRBV7-9 to TRBJ1-2; possible D gene TRBD1, 6 bases. The CDR3 sequence is 14 residues long. V was cut by 7 bases and J by 2 bases, with 14 bases left in between. CDR1 and CDR2 from the germline V gene are SEHNR and FQNEAQ (reference sequence).

This clonotype was seen a few times. The V gene is TRBV28, the J gene TRBJ1-1; TRBD1 is a possible D gene (6 bases). Deletions cut 4 bases from V and 6 bases from J, with 15 bases between. Looked up from germline, CDR1 is MDHEN and CDR2 is SYDVKM. There are 14 residues in the CDR3. CDR3 loop: CASSWDTHVSEAFF. CDR3 DNA sequence: TGTGCCAGCAGTTGGGACACCCATGTCTCTGAAGCTTTCTTT. The whole variable domain, filled in from reference TRBV28 and TRBJ1-1, reads DVKVTQSSRYLVKRTGEKVFLECVQDMDHENMFWYRQDPGLGLRLIYFSYDVKMKEKGDIPEGYSVSREKKERFSLILESASTNQTSMYLCASSWDTHVSEAFFGQGTRLTVV.

Regarding this clonotype: This may arise from a read error, as a much more abundant clone is one base away. The chain employs TRBV11-2 and TRBJ2-7; D is perhaps TRBD1 or TRBD2 (5 bases each). CDR3 length: 12 amino acids. Germline CDR1 and CDR2: SGHAT and FQNNGV. DNA of the CDR3: TGTGCCACGATGGGGGATTCCTACGAGCGGTACTTC. Residues: CATMGDSYERYF. The entire variable domain, with the rest obtained from reference TRBV11-2 and TRBJ2-7, is as follows: EAGVAQSPRYKIIEKRQSVAFWCNPISGHATLYWYQQILGQGPKLLIQFQNNGVVDDSQLPKDRFSAERLKGVDSTLKIQPAKLEDSAVYLCATMGDSYERYFGPGTRLTVT.